This TCR beta chain was found in a study of tumor-infiltrating lymphocytes in primary liver carcinoma. Per the germline V gene, CDR1 is SGHNT and CDR2 is YENEEA. The CDR3 sequence is 13 residues long. The roughly 20-34 mg bulk tissue piece was not sorted before simultaneous RNA and DNA extraction. Using a constant-region primer together with ProtoScript II reverse transcriptase, TCR beta cDNA was made from approximately 500 ng of total RNA. Slightly modified ARM-PCR, run as three nested multiplex PCR rounds, produced the TCR beta libraries. In the first two PCR rounds, TRBV1-TRBV30 forward primers were paired with a C-beta reverse primer, and each round lasted 10 cycles. A single record per CDR3 protein comes from TCRdb applying MiXCR to the multiplex PCR reads. The table shows tens of thousands of distinct CDR3 sequences, with 65% to 75% occurring only once. A remark on this clonotype: The junction departs from the called germline gene at one end, perhaps through a read error.

The rearrangement uses TRBV11-3 and TRBJ2-7, with a weak D call TRBD2 (6 bases). The TCR sequence derives from a woman aged 60-75 years with primary liver carcinoma and hepatitis B virus infection. What was sequenced was liver tumor tissue from sampling region 4. Regarding subset: tumor region T4, right-lateral pole. The CDR3 DNA reads as TGTGCCGGCAGTAGCCTAGCGAGAGTACAGCAGTACTTC. Translated, it gives CAGSSLARVQQYF.